This TCR beta chain comes out of a study of cytomegalovirus exposure and HLA in healthy donors (dated by TCRdb to 2015 to 2018). Background on the whole study: An earlier analysis of approximately 640 of the donors reported 250 to 300 Gb of sequence data and 100 million to 140 million unique TCR beta sequences from about 180 million T cells. An early release that covered roughly 600 HLA-typed donors contained about 300 gigabases of sequencing data and tens of millions of unique TCR sequences. In addition to the first cohort of 666 subjects, a separate validation cohort of 120 different subjects was used. Class I and class II HLA loci were covered by the typing at four-digit resolution. Among several hundred genotyped donors of the cohort, an average of roughly 230,000 unique TCR beta nucleotide sequences was sequenced per donor, of which approximately 18% were non-productive. In an earlier analysis of 500 to 650 of the donors, high-throughput TCR beta sequencing was used to judge whether each TCR beta V gene segment behaved as functional or pseudogenic. The study aimed to test whether cataloging public T cell receptors could reveal signatures of past pathogen exposure. Among the roughly 400 genotyped donors, around 79% belonged to the genetic ancestry cluster associated with self-reported Caucasian donors. The T cell repertoires of around 730 subjects were profiled by immunosequencing and related to cytomegalovirus serostatus. The number of donors typed differed by locus, with roughly 629-640 for A, B, C, DRB1 and DQB1, more than 500 for DQA1, 606 for DPA1, and 450 to 480 for DPB1. Donor age, sex, ethnicity and CMV serostatus were collected together with the repertoire data. Every discovery cohort repertoire had been produced on one sequencing platform. In a later analysis, previously published TCR beta repertoires from 600 to 850 donors were re-analyzed and high-resolution HLA genotyping was added so that TCR occurrence patterns could be studied. Genome-wide SNP genotypes for about 60% of the roughly 670 donors were used in a later genetic analysis, which treated that subset as a discovery cohort. To predict cytomegalovirus infection status, the study brought together high-throughput TCR immunosequencing, statistical association of individual TCRs with disease status, and machine learning. Several DR-DQ haplotypes were treated as single units for association and clustering because of strong linkage in the cohort. In the later analysis, no new phenotypic data were used to find candidate immune exposures; instead, reliance was placed on TCR beta sequences and their occurrence across donors. The paper's findings and limits, for the study overall: According to a later analysis, most CMV-associated TCR beta chains appeared to be HLA-restricted, and the HLA associations seemed to be driven largely by CMV exposure. Three of the identified cytomegalovirus-associated TCR beta chains were confirmed in vitro to be specific for cytomegalovirus antigens. Sequencing depth was assumed to be roughly uniform across donors in the presence/absence analyses, though that assumption may not hold. A later genetic analysis associated a missense DCLRE1C variant with V-gene and J-gene trimming of TCR beta chains, and an independent cohort replicated the association. According to the authors, the approach could potentially be generalized to other disease states and immunological phenotypes. Only TCR beta chains were sequenced in this cohort, and the absence of alpha or paired-chain data limited detectable features. The only immune exposure information available for the cohort was CMV serostatus. In an earlier analysis of some 540 of the donors, most TCR beta V segments appeared in productive rearrangements about 87% or about 30% of the time, broadly matching IMGT annotations. A further reported finding was that TCR beta sequences accurately predicted the HLA-A and HLA-B alleles for most subjects in the first cohort. A total of some 180 TCR beta chains were listed by the study as associated with cytomegalovirus. A cluster of highly shared sequence variants was judged likely to represent a technical artifact of the sequencing pipeline. When HLA alleles, especially DR and DQ, strongly co-occurred, attributing TCR associations to individual alleles was difficult. The classifier was reported to diagnose cytomegalovirus status with high specificity and sensitivity in both the original cohort and the validation cohort. At a false discovery rate of 0.05, a later analysis linked around 17,000 TCR beta sequences to specific HLA alleles. Compared with equally common non-associated chains, HLA-associated TCR beta chains in a later analysis were more clonally expanded and had lower generation probabilities. In a later analysis, several top co-occurrence clusters were reported to appear linked to parvovirus B19, influenza, CMV and Epstein-Barr virus. Most TCR sequences were observed very rarely across donors, whereas some public TCRs were present in many individuals. Linkage disequilibrium might explain the correlated functional status among segregating V segments, but an unknown experimental factor could not be ruled out. Because some donors lacked HLA typing at each locus, the association tests relied only on the typed subset. Seventeen rarely observed V segments, including chromosome 9 orphons, were excluded from the earlier analysis of several hundred of the donors because counts were too low. In a later analysis, the rate of TCR association differed among HLA loci, with DRB1 alleles having the most associated TCRs and HLA-C alleles having the fewest. Compared with the roughly 710-donor mean, donors in an Asian-associated ancestry cluster had fewer N-insertions in productive TCRs, according to a later genetic analysis.

Comment on this clone: Its antigen is still unknown. No per-base quality is available; no much larger clone lies one base away.

Receptor amplification or capture employed the immunoSEQ multiplex PCR assay. The multiplex PCR relied on a mix of 60 forward primers for TCR Vbeta segments and 13 reverse primers for TCR Jbeta segments. The CDR3 region of rearranged TCR beta genes was amplified from genomic DNA by a multiplex PCR assay. The amplified TCR beta libraries were sequenced on the Illumina HiSeq System as 87-base-pair reads. The published analysis was carried out like this. A later analysis counted around 72 million unique TCR beta chains across the 640 or so repertoires, and some 11 million of these chains were shared by at least two donors. Raw reads were error-corrected and collapsed into unique sequences by a nearest-neighbor algorithm in which closely related sequences were merged to remove PCR and sequencing errors. Alignment of CDR3 sequences to IMGT reference sequences was used to assign V, D and J gene segments. For a sequence to be retained, a match of at least six nucleotides was required to both a V gene segment and a J gene segment. A rearrangement counted as productive if the CDR3 had no stop codons and remained in frame with V and J, and every other rearrangement counted as non-productive. Following IMGT convention, CDR3 was defined as the stretch from the second conserved V-encoded cysteine to the conserved J-encoded phenylalanine. The earlier analysis of fewer than 750 of the donors excluded sequences that lacked an unambiguous match to a single V gene segment. An earlier analysis of a few hundred of the donors classified V segments as functional when productive rearrangements were above 56.7% and as segregating when the standard deviation between donors was above 5%. A statistical classification framework was built for diagnosing cytomegalovirus status from the catalog of TCR beta chain sequences. A later analysis assigned V and J genes by comparing TCR nucleotide sequences with IMGT/GENE-DB human TR gene sequences. A later analysis assigned CDR3 sequences and most-parsimonious VDJ recombination scenarios with the TCRdist pipeline. In a later analysis, each TCR beta chain was defined by its CDR3 amino acid sequence together with its V-gene family, and reads without a unique V-gene family were excluded. In a later analysis, nearly 600 highly shared, low-generation-probability nucleotide sequences were removed to address suspected cross-contamination and a sequencing artifact. For each public chain, a later analysis derived a clonal expansion index from normalized ranks of inferred template counts within each repertoire. Generation probabilities in a later analysis came from a VDJ recombination model fitted to out-of-frame rearrangements, and those results were checked against IGoR. Hypergeometric tests were used in a later analysis to score TCR-TCR, TCR-HLA and TCR-CMV co-occurrence, with a repertoire-size bias correction applied to the TCR pairs. To estimate false discovery rates, a later analysis permuted the HLA or CMV assignments 20 times. A later analysis grouped co-occurring TCRs with DBSCAN, adding TCRdist sequence similarity when clustering within HLA-allele-positive subsets. For co-occurrence clustering, repertoires with fewer than 30,000 or more than 120,000 public chains were excluded, along with four or five repertoires with anomalous nucleotide sharing. TCRdb stores this immuneACCESS table with in-frame sequences only. Part of the clones is absent; in the studies checked, under half of the shortfall reflects unresolved V genes, and no reason is known for the rest. The D gene and trimming were derived from the DNA, and the V and J assignments and clone size from that table. The sample table records under 130,000 clones; less than 80% of these occur just once. The ten top clones hold 1.3% of the sample.

The cohort consisted of approximately 670 healthy bone marrow donors. Cohort members were all nominally healthy when sampled, although unrecorded immune exposures were likely present. The donor tested CMV seronegative, placing the donor among the approximately 360 seronegative members of the cohort. A peripheral blood sample was provided by each donor, and peripheral blood mononuclear cells were used for TCR beta sequencing. The Qiagen DNeasy Blood Extraction Kit was used to extract genomic DNA from the blood cell samples. Sequenced: PBMCs. The clonotype originates from a man younger than 40 in good health and CMV-seronegative.

The CDR3 loop reads CASSEQANSYEQYF. In nucleotides, the sequence is TGTGCCAGCAGTGAACAGGCAAACTCCTACGAGCAGTACTTC. The rearrangement combines TRBV6-4 with TRBJ2-7; D gene: possibly TRBD1, on 5 matching bases. The CDR3 starts with the cysteine, ends with the phenylalanine, and has 14 residues. CDR3 DNA is the only sequence kept; it has 42 bases, read in frame from the first base. V was cut back by 3 bases and J by 0 bases, leaving a gap of 9 bases between them. CDR1 is given as MRHNA and CDR2 as SNTAGT, both from the germline V gene.